This T cell receptor (beta chain) stems from a study of CD8 T cells in ankylosing spondylitis. TCRdb reanalysed the 5' RACE reads using MiXCR and keeps one entry per CDR3 protein. The data hold some 52,000 distinct CDR3 sequences, with approximately 7.4% observed a single time. V was pared by 3 bases and J by 7 bases, with 9 bases of the junction left unmatched. The CDR3 sequence is 16 residues long. The chain joins TRBV12-3 or TRBV12-4 to TRBJ1-4, with 9 positions matching TRBD1. Sample: blood, either unsorted or a sorted T cell fraction (not recorded which). This TCR derives from a female donor with ankylosing spondylitis or in good health (not recorded which). The CDR3 coding sequence is TGTGCCAGCAGTTTTGGACAGGGGTATCGGATTGAAAAACTGTTTTTT. Translated: CASSFGQGYRIEKLFF.